These T cell receptor beta chains were read from a single sample in a study of lymphopenia after photon versus proton radiotherapy. Only in-frame clones appear in the TCRdb table, and some are missing; sequencing was by immunoSEQ multiplex PCR. The table lists 75,000 to 90,000 clones, around 88% of them singletons. This specimen was peripheral blood, taken from a patient treated with proton-based radiotherapy. Source of these receptors: a man in his 60s with pancreatic cancer. Both conserved end residues are part of each CDR3. A D gene is named only where the DNA matches it firmly. Size tells how often a clone was seen (once, few, many) or the class of an expanded clone, and some rows leave it out.

>TRBV10-2|.|TRBJ2-7|TRBD2|17
TGCGCCAGCAGTGAGTCTGGATTAGCGGGATCTTGGTACGAGCAGTACTTC
CASSESGLAGSWYEQYF
>TRBV18|.|TRBJ2-5|.|14
TGTGCCAGCTCACTCGCGGACTGGATGGAGACCCAGTACTTC
CASSLADWMETQYF
>TRBV5-1|.|TRBJ2-5|TRBD2|16
TGCGCCAGCAGCTTGGCCGGACTAGCGGGAGGCGAGACCCAGTACTTC
CASSLAGLAGGETQYF
>TRBV9|.|TRBJ2-5|TRBD2|17
TGTGCCAGCAGCGTCGGACTAGCGGGAGGAATACAAGAGACCCAGTACTTC
CASSVGLAGGIQETQYF
>TRBV28|.|TRBJ2-2|TRBD1|16
TGTGCCAGCAGTTTATTGAACAGGGGCGGGACCGGGGAGCTGTTTTTT
CASSLLNRGGTGELFF
>TRBV29-1|.|TRBJ2-7|.|11
TGCAGCGCCGGTAGAATCTACGAGCAGTACTTC
CSAGRIYEQYF
>TRBV30|.|TRBJ2-1|TRBD2|16
TGTGCCTGGAGTGCCTGGAGCGGGAAGGGGTACAATGAGCAGTTCTTC
CAWSAWSGKGYNEQFF
>TRBV6-6|.|TRBJ2-3|.|12
TGTGCCACGCGGACTAGCACAGATACGCAGTATTTT
CATRTSTDTQYF
>TRBV30|.|TRBJ2-6|.|16
TGTGCCTGGGCTAAAGGGACCTTCACTGGGGCCAACGTCCTGACTTTC
CAWAKGTFTGANVLTF
>TRBV9|.|TRBJ2-4|.|16
TGTGCCAGCAGCGTAGGGGGGGGCACGGCCAAAAACATTCAGTACTTC
CASSVGGGTAKNIQYF
>TRBV19|once|TRBJ1-3|.|16
TGTGCCAGTAGTTCGGCCGCGAACAGCCCTCGAAACACCATATATTTT
CASSSAANSPRNTIYF
>TRBV10-2|.|TRBJ1-1|.|14
TGCGCCAGCAGTGACGGGGGACCGAACACTGAAGCTTTCTTT
CASSDGGPNTEAFF
>TRBV2|.|TRBJ2-1|TRBD2|15
TGTGCCAGCAGGGAGACTAGCGGGAGAGGCAATGAGCAGTTCTTC
CASRETSGRGNEQFF
>TRBV2|.|TRBJ1-4|.|13
TGTGCCAGCGGGGGACCCCCGAGGGAAAAACTGTTTTTT
CASGGPPREKLFF
>TRBV4-1|.|TRBJ1-5|.|16
TGCGCCAGCAGCCAAGAATGGGGTTATAGCAATCAGCCCCAGCATTTT
CASSQEWGYSNQPQHF
>TRBV7-9|once|TRBJ2-1|TRBD2|12
TGTGCGGGAGGGCTAGCGCCCAATGAGCAGTTCTTC
CAGGLAPNEQFF
>TRBV19|few|TRBJ2-7|.|13
TGTGCCAGTAGTCTCGCAGGGGCCTACGAGCAGTACTTC
CASSLAGAYEQYF
>TRBV30|.|TRBJ1-4|.|15
TGTGCCTGGAGTGTAGGGACACCCCGACATGAAAAACTGTTTTTT
CAWSVGTPRHEKLFF
>TRBV21-1|.|TRBJ2-7|.|13
TGTGCCAGCATCCCGGGGCCGTCCTACGAGCAGTACTTC
CASIPGPSYEQYF
>TRBV28|.|TRBJ1-3|.|12
TGTGCCAGCAGAAGCTCTGGAAACACCATATATTTT
CASRSSGNTIYF
>TRBV19|.|TRBJ2-6|.|15
TGTGCCAGTAGTATGGGATGGACAGGGGCCAACGTCCTGACTTTC
CASSMGWTGANVLTF
>TRBV7-9|.|TRBJ2-1|.|13
TGTGCCAGCAGCTTCCACGTGGGCGATGAGCAGTTCTTC
CASSFHVGDEQFF
>TRBV7-3|.|TRBJ2-2|TRBD2|16
TGTGCCAGCAGCTTAAGTGGCGGGACTAGCACCGGGGAGCTGTTTTTT
CASSLSGGTSTGELFF
>TRBV18|.|TRBJ2-5|.|12
TGTGTCAGCTCACCATACCAAGAGACCCAGTACTTC
CVSSPYQETQYF
>TRBV28|once|TRBJ1-5|.|14
TGTGCCAGCAGTTTATATCCAGGGAAACAGCCCCAGCATTTT
CASSLYPGKQPQHF
>TRBV7-8|once|TRBJ1-5|.|14
TGTGCCAGCAGCTTAGATCGGGCGACTCAGCCCCAGCATTTT
CASSLDRATQPQHF
>TRBV5-1|.|TRBJ2-5|TRBD1|17
TGCGCCAGCAGCTCGCATCCCGGGACAGGGATCGGGGAGACCCAGTACTTC
CASSSHPGTGIGETQYF
>TRBV6-1|.|TRBJ2-7|.|15
TGTGCCAGCAGTGAAGCCGGACGGACCATCTACGAGCAGTACTTC
CASSEAGRTIYEQYF
>TRBV19|.|TRBJ2-7|.|16
TGTGCCAGTAGTATGTCCGGGACGCGAGGCTCCTACGAGCAGTACTTC
CASSMSGTRGSYEQYF
>TRBV25-1|once|TRBJ1-1|TRBD1|16
TGTGCCAGCAGTCCGCTTAAGGAAAAATTGGACAGGGGAGCTTTCTTT
CASSPLKEKLDRGAFF
>TRBV10-3|.|TRBJ2-7|.|11
TGTGCCATCAGTGAGTACGACGAGCAGTACTTC
CAISEYDEQYF
>TRBV5-4|.|TRBJ2-2|.|12
TGTGCCAGCAGCAGAAACACCGGGGAGCTGTTTTTT
CASSRNTGELFF
>TRBV9|.|TRBJ2-2|.|15
TGTGCCAGCAGCGCGGGGATCTCAGGCACCGGGGAGCTGTTTTTT
CASSAGISGTGELFF
>TRBV11-3|.|TRBJ2-7|TRBD2|18
TGTGCCAGCAGCTTAGTGGGGACTAGCGGGTTTAGCTCCTACGAGCAGTACTTC
CASSLVGTSGFSSYEQYF
>TRBV20-1|.|TRBJ2-5|.|10
TGCAGTGGTTCCCAAGAGACCCAGTACTTC
CSGSQETQYF
>TRBV25-1|.|TRBJ1-2|.|14
TGTGCCAGCAGTGAGTTGACAAATGGGGGAGGCTACACCTTC
CASSELTNGGGYTF
>TRBV6-6|.|TRBJ2-1|TRBD2|16
TGTGCCAGCAGTTACCCACTAGCGGGGAGTTCAAATGAGCAGTTCTTC
CASSYPLAGSSNEQFF
>TRBV6-1|.|TRBJ1-5|TRBD1|15
TGTGCCAGCAAAGCCGGGACAGGGGACAATCAGCCCCAGCATTTT
CASKAGTGDNQPQHF
>TRBV5-1|.|TRBJ1-1|.|17
TGCGCCAGCAGCTTGGGACAGGTGGATAGGTTTCGCACTGAAGCTTTCTTT
CASSLGQVDRFRTEAFF
>TRBV30|.|TRBJ1-6|.|13
TGTGCCTGGAGTGGGGGAACGGGTTCACCCCTCCACTTT
CAWSGGTGSPLHF
>TRBV11-1|once|TRBJ2-1|TRBD1|17
TGTGCCAGCAGCTCCCGCCAAGGGGACAGGGGGGAGGATGAGCAGTTCTTC
CASSSRQGDRGEDEQFF
>TRBV29-1|.|TRBJ1-1|.|13
TGCAGCGTTGAAGCACATCCGAACACTGAAGCTTTCTTT
CSVEAHPNTEAFF
>TRBV15|.|TRBJ2-7|.|16
TGTGCCACCAGCAGAGATAAGCTTTCGAGCTCCTACGAGCAGTACTTC
CATSRDKLSSSYEQYF
>TRBV11-2|.|TRBJ2-7|.|13
TGTGCCAGCAGCCCGGTCTCCTATGGTGAGCAGTACTTC
CASSPVSYGEQYF
>TRBV29-1|.|TRBJ1-2|TRBD1|12
TGCAGCGTGGGCCGGGACAGGGATGGCTACACCTTC
CSVGRDRDGYTF
>TRBV11-3|.|TRBJ2-7|.|15
TGTGCCAGCAGCTTAGATTTCGGGGGCGCTTACGAGCAGTACTTC
CASSLDFGGAYEQYF
>TRBV5-1|once|TRBJ2-1|.|13
TGCGCCAGCAGCTTCCCCGGGAACGATGAGCAGTTCTTC
CASSFPGNDEQFF